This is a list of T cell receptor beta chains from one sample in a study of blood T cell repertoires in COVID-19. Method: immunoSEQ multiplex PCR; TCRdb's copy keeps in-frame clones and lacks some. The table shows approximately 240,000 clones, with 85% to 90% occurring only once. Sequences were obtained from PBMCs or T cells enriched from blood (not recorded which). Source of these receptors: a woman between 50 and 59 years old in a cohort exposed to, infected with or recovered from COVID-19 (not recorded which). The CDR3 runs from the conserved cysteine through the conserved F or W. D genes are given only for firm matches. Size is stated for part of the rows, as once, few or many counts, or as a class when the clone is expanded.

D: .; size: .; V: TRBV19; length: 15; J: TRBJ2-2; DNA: TGTGCCAGTAGCTACGGAGGGGCGGGCACCGGGGAGCTGTTTTTT; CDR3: CASSYGGAGTGELFF
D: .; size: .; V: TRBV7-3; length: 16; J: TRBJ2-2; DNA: TGTGCCAGCAGCTTAACGGGCGGGGCGAACACCGGGGAGCTGTTTTTT; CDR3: CASSLTGGANTGELFF
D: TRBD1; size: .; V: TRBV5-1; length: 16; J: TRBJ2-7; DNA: TGCGCCAGCAGCTCCTACCCGACAGGGGAGTCCTACGAGCAGTACTTC; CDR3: CASSSYPTGESYEQYF
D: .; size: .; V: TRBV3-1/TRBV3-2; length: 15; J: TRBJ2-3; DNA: TGTGCCAGCAGCCAGGAGGGGTCCAGCACAGATACGCAGTATTTT; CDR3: CASSQEGSSTDTQYF
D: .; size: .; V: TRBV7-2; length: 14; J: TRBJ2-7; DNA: TGTGCCAGCAACCACGACAGGAGCTCCTACGAGCAGTACTTC; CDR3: CASNHDRSSYEQYF
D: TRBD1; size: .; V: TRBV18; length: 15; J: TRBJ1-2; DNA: TGTGCCAGCTCCCCTGACAGGGAGAATAACTATGGCTACACCTTC; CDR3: CASSPDRENNYGYTF
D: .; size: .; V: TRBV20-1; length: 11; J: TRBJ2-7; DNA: TGCAGTGCCACGACACAATACGAGCAGTACTTC; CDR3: CSATTQYEQYF
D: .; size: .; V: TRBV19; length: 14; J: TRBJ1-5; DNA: TGTGCCAGTAGTATAGACGGGTCACTTCAGCCCCAGCATTTT; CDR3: CASSIDGSLQPQHF
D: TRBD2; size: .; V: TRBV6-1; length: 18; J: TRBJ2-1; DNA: TGTGCCAGCAGTGCCGGGACTAGCGGGGGGATACCCTACAATGAGCAGTTCTTC; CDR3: CASSAGTSGGIPYNEQFF
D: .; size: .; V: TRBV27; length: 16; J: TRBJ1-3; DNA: TGTGCCAGCAGAGAACGCCGGCAGGGAACTGGAAACACCATATATTTT; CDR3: CASRERRQGTGNTIYF
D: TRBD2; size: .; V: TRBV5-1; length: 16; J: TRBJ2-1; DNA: TGCGCCAGCAGCTTGGCGGTGACTAGCGGGTACAATGAGCAGTTCTTC; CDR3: CASSLAVTSGYNEQFF
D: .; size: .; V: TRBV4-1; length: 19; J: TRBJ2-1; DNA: TGCGCCAGCAGCCAAGAGCCCGCCCAGCGACAGGCCCCACACAATGAGCAGTTCTTC; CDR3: CASSQEPAQRQAPHNEQFF
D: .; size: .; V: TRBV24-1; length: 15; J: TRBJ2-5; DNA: TGTGCCACCAGTGATTGGGGCGGGGCGGTCGGGGCCCAGTACTTC; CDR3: CATSDWGGAVGAQYF
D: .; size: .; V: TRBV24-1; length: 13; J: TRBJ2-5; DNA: TGTGCCACCAGTGTCTCGGGGTCGGAGACCCAGTACTTC; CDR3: CATSVSGSETQYF
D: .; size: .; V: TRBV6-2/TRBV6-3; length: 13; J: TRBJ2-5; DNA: TGTGCCAGCAGTTACTCGGGCCGTGAGACCCAGTACTTC; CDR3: CASSYSGRETQYF
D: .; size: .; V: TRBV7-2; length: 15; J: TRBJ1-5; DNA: TGTGCCAGCAGCCTACAGGGATCTAATGGTCAGCCCCAGCATTTT; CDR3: CASSLQGSNGQPQHF
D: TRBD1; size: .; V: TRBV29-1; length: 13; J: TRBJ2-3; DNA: TGCAGCGTTGTGACAGGGTTAAGAGATACGCAGTATTTT; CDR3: CSVVTGLRDTQYF
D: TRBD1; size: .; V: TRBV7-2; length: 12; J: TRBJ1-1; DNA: TGTGCCAGCAGCCAAGGGACAGAACAAGCTTTCTTT; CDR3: CASSQGTEQAFF
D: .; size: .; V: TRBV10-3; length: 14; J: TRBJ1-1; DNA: TGTGCCATCAGCCACAGGGAAGGGGACACTGAAGCTTTCTTT; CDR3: CAISHREGDTEAFF
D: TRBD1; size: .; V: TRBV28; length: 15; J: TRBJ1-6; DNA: TGTGCCAGCAGTCTGAGGACAGGGGCGAATTCACCCCTCCACTTT; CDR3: CASSLRTGANSPLHF
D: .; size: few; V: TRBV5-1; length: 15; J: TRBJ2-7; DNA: TGCGCCAGCAGCTTGGTGGCGGCATCCAACTACGAGCAGTACTTC; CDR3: CASSLVAASNYEQYF
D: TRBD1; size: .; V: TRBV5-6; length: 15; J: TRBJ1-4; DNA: TGTGCCAGCAGCTTGGGAGCAGGGGGCATCGAAAAACTGTTTTTT; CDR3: CASSLGAGGIEKLFF
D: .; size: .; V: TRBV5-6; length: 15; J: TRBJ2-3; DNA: TGTGCCAGCAGCTGGATGGGACGGGAGAGGGATACGCAGTATTTT; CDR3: CASSWMGRERDTQYF
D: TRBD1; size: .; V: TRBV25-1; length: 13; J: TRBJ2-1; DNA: TGTGCCAGCAGTGCCCAGGGGACAGGGGATGAATTCTTC; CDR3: CASSAQGTGDEFF
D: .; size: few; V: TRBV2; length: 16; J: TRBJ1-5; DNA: TGTGCCAGCAGCGCGAAGGTCTGGGTTTCGGGTCAGCCCCAGCATTTT; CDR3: CASSAKVWVSGQPQHF
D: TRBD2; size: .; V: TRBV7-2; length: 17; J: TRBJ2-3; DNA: TGTGCCAGCAGCTCTCGCTCCGGGCGGGGGTTCACAGATACGCAGTATTTT; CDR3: CASSSRSGRGFTDTQYF
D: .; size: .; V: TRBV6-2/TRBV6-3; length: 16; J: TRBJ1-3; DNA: TGTGCCAGCAGCTTACCCCAAACGGGGTCTGGAAACACCATATATTTT; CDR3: CASSLPQTGSGNTIYF
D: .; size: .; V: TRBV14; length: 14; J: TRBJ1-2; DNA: TGTGCCAGCAGCCAACTACCTGTCGGTGTGGGCTACACCTTC; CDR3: CASSQLPVGVGYTF
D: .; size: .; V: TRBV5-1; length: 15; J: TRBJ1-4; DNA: TGCGCCAGCAGGAAGGACGGAGGATCTAATGAAAAACTGTTTTTT; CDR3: CASRKDGGSNEKLFF
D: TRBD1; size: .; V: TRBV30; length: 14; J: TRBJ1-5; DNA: TGTGCCTGGAGTGTAGGGACAGTCAATCAGCCCCAGCATTTT; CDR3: CAWSVGTVNQPQHF
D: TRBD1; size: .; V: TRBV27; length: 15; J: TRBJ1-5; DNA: TGTGCCAGCAGTTTAACAGGGGGTCGGGGTCAGCCCCAGCATTTT; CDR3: CASSLTGGRGQPQHF
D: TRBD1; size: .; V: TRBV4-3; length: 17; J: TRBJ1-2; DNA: TGCGCCAGCAGCCAAGATTTAACAGGGGGGCTCCACTATGGCTACACCTTC; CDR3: CASSQDLTGGLHYGYTF
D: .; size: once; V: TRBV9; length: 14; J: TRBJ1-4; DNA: TGTGCCAGCAGCGTAGCAGGTACTAATGAAAAACTGTTTTTT; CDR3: CASSVAGTNEKLFF
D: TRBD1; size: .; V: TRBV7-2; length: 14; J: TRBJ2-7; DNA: TGTGCCAGCAGCAAAGGGACAGGGGAATACGAGCAGTACTTC; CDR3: CASSKGTGEYEQYF
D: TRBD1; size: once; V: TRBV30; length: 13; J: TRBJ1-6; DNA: TGTGCCTGGAGTGAAACAGGGGCAACACCCCTCCACTTT; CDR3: CAWSETGATPLHF
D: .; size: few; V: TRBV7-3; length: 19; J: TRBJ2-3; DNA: TGTGCCAGCAGCTTATTCCCCGCTAACCATTCCCCTTTCACAGATACGCAGTATTTT; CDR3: CASSLFPANHSPFTDTQYF
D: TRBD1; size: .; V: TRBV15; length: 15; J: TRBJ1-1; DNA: TGTGCCACCAGCAGAGACAGGGGGCGCAACACTGAAGCTTTCTTT; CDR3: CATSRDRGRNTEAFF
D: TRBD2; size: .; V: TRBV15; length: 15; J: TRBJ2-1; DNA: TGTGCCACCAGCACCGGGGGGGCCGGGTACAATGAGCAGTTCTTC; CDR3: CATSTGGAGYNEQFF
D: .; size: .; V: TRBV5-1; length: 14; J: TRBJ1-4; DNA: TGCGCCAGCAGCTCAGGACTGCTGAATGAAAAACTGTTTTTT; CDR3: CASSSGLLNEKLFF
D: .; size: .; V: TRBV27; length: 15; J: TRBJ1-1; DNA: TGTGCCAGCAGTTTTCGCGGGGCGACGAGCACTGAAGCTTTCTTT; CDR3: CASSFRGATSTEAFF
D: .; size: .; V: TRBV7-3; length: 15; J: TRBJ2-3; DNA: TGTGCCAGCAGCAAGACTAGGTATAGCACAGATACGCAGTATTTT; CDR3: CASSKTRYSTDTQYF
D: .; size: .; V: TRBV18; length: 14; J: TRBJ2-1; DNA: TGTGCCAGCTCACCGGGTGGCGGGGACAATGAGCAGTTCTTC; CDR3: CASSPGGGDNEQFF
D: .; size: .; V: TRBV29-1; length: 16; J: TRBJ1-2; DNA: TGCAGCGTTGAAGCTTTCCCGGGGGGCAGTAACTATGGCTACACCTTC; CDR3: CSVEAFPGGSNYGYTF
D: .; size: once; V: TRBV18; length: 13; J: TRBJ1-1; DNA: TGTGCCAGCTCATCGCAAACAGCAGATGAAGCTTTCTTT; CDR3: CASSSQTADEAFF
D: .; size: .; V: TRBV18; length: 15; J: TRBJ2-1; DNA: TGTGCCAGCTCACTAGCTACCCCACCCTACAATGAGCAGTTCTTC; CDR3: CASSLATPPYNEQFF
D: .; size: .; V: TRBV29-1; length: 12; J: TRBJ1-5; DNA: TGCAGCGCTGCGGATAGCAATCAGCCCCAGCATTTT; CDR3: CSAADSNQPQHF